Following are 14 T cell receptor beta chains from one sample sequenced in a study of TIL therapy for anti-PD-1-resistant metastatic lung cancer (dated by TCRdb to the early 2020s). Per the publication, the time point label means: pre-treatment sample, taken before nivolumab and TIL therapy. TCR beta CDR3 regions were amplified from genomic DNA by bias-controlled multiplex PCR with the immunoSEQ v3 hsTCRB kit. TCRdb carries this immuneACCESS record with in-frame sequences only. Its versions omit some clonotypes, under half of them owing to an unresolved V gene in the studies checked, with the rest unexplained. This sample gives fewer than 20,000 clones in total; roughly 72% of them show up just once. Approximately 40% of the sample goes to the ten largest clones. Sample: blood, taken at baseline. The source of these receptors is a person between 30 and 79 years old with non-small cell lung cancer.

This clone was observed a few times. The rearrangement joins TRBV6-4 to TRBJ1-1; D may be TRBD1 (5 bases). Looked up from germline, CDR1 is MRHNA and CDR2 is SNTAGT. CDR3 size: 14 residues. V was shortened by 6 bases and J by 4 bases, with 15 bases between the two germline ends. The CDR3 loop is CASRSGTLSTEAFF. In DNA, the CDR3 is TGTGCCAGCAGATCCGGGACTCTGAGCACTGAAGCTTTCTTT.

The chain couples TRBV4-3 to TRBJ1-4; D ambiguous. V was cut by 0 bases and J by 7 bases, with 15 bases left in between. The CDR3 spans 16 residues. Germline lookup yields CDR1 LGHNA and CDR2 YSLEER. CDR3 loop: CASSQESQALGEKLFF. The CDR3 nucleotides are TGCGCCAGCAGCCAAGAGTCCCAGGCATTGGGTGAAAAACTGTTTTTT.

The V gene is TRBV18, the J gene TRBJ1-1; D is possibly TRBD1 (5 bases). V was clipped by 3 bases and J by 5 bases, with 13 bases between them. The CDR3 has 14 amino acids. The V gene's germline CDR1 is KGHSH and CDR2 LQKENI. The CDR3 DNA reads TGTGCCAGCTCACCGAGGGGCACGGGAACTGAAGCTTTCTTT. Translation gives CASSPRGTGTEAFF.

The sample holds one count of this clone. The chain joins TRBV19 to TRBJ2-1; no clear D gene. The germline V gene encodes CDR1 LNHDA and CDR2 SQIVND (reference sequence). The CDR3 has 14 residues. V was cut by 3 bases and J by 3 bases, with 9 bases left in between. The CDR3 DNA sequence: TGTGCCAGTAGTATCCGGAGCTTCTACAATGAGCAGTTCTTC. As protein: CASSIRSFYNEQFF.

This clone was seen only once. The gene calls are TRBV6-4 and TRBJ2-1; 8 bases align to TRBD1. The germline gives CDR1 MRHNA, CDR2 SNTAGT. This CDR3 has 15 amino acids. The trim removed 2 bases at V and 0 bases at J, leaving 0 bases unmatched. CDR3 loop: CASSDGQGSYNEQFF. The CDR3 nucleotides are TGTGCCAGCAGTGACGGACAGGGCTCCTACAATGAGCAGTTCTTC.

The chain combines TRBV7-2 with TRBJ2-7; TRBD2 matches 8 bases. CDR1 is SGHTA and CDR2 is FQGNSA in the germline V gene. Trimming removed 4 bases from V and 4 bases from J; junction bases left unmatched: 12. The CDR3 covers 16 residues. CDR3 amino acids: CASSSFVAGMRYEQYF. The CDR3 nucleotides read TGTGCCAGCAGCTCCTTTGTAGCGGGGATGAGATACGAGCAGTACTTC. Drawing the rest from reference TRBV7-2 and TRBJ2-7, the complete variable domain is GAGVSQSPSNKVTEKGKDVELRCDPISGHTALYWYRQSLGQGLEFLIYFQGNSAPDKSGLPSDRFSAERTGGSVSTLTIQRTQQEDSAVYLCASSSFVAGMRYEQYFGPGTRLTVT.

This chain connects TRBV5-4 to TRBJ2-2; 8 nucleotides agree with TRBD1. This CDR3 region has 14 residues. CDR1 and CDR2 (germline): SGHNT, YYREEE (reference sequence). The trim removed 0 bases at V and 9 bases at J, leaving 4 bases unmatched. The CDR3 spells CASSLVQGGRELFF. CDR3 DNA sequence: TGTGCCAGCAGCTTGGTACAGGGGGGTAGGGAGCTGTTTTTT.

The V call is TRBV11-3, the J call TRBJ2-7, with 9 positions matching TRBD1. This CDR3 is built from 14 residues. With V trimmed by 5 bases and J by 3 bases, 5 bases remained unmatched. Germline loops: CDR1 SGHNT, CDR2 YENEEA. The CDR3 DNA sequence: TGTGCCAGCAGCCGACAGGGGGGTTTCTACGAGCAGTACTTC. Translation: CASSRQGGFYEQYF.

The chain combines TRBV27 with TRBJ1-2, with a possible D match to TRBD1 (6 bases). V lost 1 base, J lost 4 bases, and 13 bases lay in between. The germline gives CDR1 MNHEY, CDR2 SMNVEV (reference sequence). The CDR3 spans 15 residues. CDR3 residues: CASSLFAGATYGYTF. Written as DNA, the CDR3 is TGTGCCAGCAGTTTATTTGCAGGGGCGACCTATGGCTACACCTTC.

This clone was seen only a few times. The CDR3 spells CASSLQGRETQYF. The CDR3 DNA follows: TGTGCCAGCAGCCTACAGGGGCGAGAGACCCAGTACTTC. The chain uses TRBV7-7 and TRBJ2-5; 7 bases fit TRBD1. The germline V gene has CDR1 SSHAT and CDR2 FNYEAQ (reference sequence). CDR3 length equals 13 residues. Germline trimming cut 5 bases from V and 4 bases from J; bases unmatched to any gene: 4.

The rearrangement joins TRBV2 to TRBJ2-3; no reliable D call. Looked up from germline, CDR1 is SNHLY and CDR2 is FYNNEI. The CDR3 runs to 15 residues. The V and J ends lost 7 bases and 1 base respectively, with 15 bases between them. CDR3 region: CASKWAPRGTDTQYF. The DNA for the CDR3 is TGTGCCAGCAAATGGGCCCCACGGGGCACAGATACGCAGTATTTT.

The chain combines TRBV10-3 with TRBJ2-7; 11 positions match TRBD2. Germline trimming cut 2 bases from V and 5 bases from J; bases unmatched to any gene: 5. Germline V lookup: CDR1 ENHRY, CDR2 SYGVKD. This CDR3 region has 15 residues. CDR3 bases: TGTGCCATCAGTGAGAGTAGCGGGGGGGCCGACGAGCAGTACTTC. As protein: CAISESSGGADEQYF.

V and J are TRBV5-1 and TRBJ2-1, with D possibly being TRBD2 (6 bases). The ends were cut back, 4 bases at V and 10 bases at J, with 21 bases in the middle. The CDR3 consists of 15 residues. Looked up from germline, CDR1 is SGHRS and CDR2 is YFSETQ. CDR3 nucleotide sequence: TGCGCCAGCAGCGTCGGACTATCCCTTAGCTACGAGCAGTTCTTC. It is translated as CASSVGLSLSYEQFF.

CDR3 sequence: CASSESGRYNEQFF. The CDR3 DNA reads TGTGCCAGCAGTGAATCGGGTAGATACAATGAGCAGTTCTTC. The chain joins TRBV6-1 to TRBJ2-1; no clear D gene. This CDR3 comprises 14 residues. CDR1 and CDR2 (germline): MNHNS, SASEGT. Trimming cost V 2 bases and J 4 bases, with 9 bases left between them.